These 8 T cell receptor beta chains share one sample of origin, sequenced in a study of T cells in localized non-small cell lung cancer. TCRdb's table, derived via immunoSEQ multiplex PCR, lists solely in-frame clones and lacks some. The sample carries roughly 3,200 clones, 29% recorded once. This specimen consisted of lung tumor tissue, obtained before any cancer treatment. The receptors here all came from a man between 40 and 69 years old with stage I lung adenocarcinoma.

The chain couples TRBV12-5 to TRBJ1-3; D is ambiguous. The CDR3 extends over 14 amino acids. The ends were cut back, 4 bases at V and 3 bases at J, with 10 bases in the middle. Germline lookup yields CDR1 LGHNT and CDR2 FRNRAP. CDR3 protein: CASGSGEVGNTIYF. The CDR3 nucleotides are TGTGCTAGTGGTTCGGGAGAGGTTGGAAACACCATATATTTT.

The rearrangement links TRBV29-1 to TRBJ1-1, with D uncertain. Germline assignment: CDR1 SQVTM and CDR2 ANQGSEA. The CDR3 runs to 13 residues. V was pared by 5 bases and J by 5 bases, with 15 bases between. The CDR3 loop reads CSVQAQGGTEAFF. DNA for the CDR3: TGCAGCGTTCAGGCACAAGGTGGGACTGAAGCTTTCTTT.

The chain is built from TRBV28 and TRBJ2-7; 8 nucleotides line up with TRBD1. Germline V gene sequence: CDR1 MDHEN, CDR2 SYDVKM. This CDR3 comprises 16 residues. Trimming took 6 bases from V and 2 from J; bases not matched to a gene: 12. Written as DNA, the CDR3 is TGTGCCAGCAGCCGTGACAGGGGTTACGGCACCTACGAGCAGTACTTC. Amino acid sequence: CASSRDRGYGTYEQYF.

This clone was seen more than once but under ten times. V gene TRBV6-8 combines with J gene TRBJ1-6; tentatively, D is TRBD1 (6 bases). Per the germline V gene, CDR1 is MNHGY and CDR2 is SAAAGT. The CDR3 has 14 residues. Trimming shortened V by 3 bases and J by 8 bases, and 11 bases separated the two germline ends. CDR3 DNA: TGTGCCAGCAGTTATACAGGGTTAGATTCACCCCTCCACTTT. This sequence encodes CASSYTGLDSPLHF.

This clone was seen a few times. The chain couples TRBV28 to TRBJ1-1; D uncertain. Trimming stripped 2 bases from V and 6 bases from J, with 10 bases between. Germline lookup yields CDR1 MDHEN and CDR2 SYDVKM. This CDR3 is 13 amino acids long. CDR3 sequence: CASSLVGRSEAFF. CDR3 sequence (DNA): TGTGCCAGCAGTTTAGTGGGGAGGTCTGAAGCTTTCTTT.

This chain joins TRBV30 and TRBJ1-5; D call uncertain. The CDR3 extends over 13 amino acids. Trimming took off 5 bases at V and 0 bases at J, with 8 bases between the two ends. The germline gives CDR1 GTSNPN, CDR2 SVGIG (reference sequence). The CDR3 DNA is TGTGCCTGGCGACCCGATAGCAATCAGCCCCAGCATTTT. Translation gives CAWRPDSNQPQHF.

This clone has only a few counts. The chain recombines TRBV6-8 with TRBJ1-1, with 9 bases aligning to TRBD1. CDR1 is MNHGY, CDR2 SAAAGT, per germline. The V and J ends lost 6 bases and 3 bases, in that order; junction bases with no gene match: 5. This CDR3 contains 14 residues. This chain's CDR3 is CASRQGARYTEAFF. For the CDR3, the DNA is TGTGCCAGCAGACAGGGGGCGCGGTACACTGAAGCTTTCTTT.

The chain combines TRBV6-8 with TRBJ1-1; no reliable D call. Trimming took off 0 bases at V and 0 bases at J, with 8 bases between the two ends. This CDR3 is 15 amino acids long. Germline V gene data show CDR1 as MNHGY and CDR2 as SAAAGT. The CDR3: CASSYSRFMNTEAFF. The CDR3 region has the DNA TGTGCCAGCAGTTACTCTAGATTCATGAACACTGAAGCTTTCTTT.